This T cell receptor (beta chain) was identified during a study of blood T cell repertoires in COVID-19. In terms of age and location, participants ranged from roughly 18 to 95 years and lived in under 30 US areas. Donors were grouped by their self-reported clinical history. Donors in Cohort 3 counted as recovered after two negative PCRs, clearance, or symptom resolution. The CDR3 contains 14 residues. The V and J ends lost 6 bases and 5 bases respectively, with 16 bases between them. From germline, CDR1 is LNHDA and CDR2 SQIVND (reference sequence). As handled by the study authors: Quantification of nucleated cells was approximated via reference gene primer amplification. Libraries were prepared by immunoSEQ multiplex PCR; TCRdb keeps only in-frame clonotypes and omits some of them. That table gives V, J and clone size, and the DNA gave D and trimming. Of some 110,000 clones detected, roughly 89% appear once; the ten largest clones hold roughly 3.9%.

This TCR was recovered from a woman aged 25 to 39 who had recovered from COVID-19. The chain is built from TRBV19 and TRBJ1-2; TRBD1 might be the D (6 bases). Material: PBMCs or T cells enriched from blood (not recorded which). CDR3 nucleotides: TGTGCCAGTAGCCCGGGACACGTCCAGTATGGCTACACCTTC. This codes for CASSPGHVQYGYTF.